Below, 14 T cell receptor beta chains from the same sample are listed, as sequenced in a study of neurological immune-mediated disorders. The time point is: longitudinal time-point 3. Via MiXCR, TCRdb re-called the 5' RACE reads, giving one row per CDR3 protein. The data hold roughly 48,000 distinct CDR3 sequences, with 12% observed a single time. What was sequenced was PBMCs. The receptors shown here come from a male donor with HTLV-1-associated myelopathy (HAM/TSP).

Many counts were recorded for this clonotype. The CDR3: CSAKKGPYGYTF. The CDR3 DNA reads TGCAGTGCAAAGAAGGGTCCCTATGGCTACACCTTC. The chain recombines TRBV20-1 with TRBJ1-2; D remains ambiguous. The CDR3 is made up of 12 amino acids. Per the germline V gene, CDR1 is DFQATT and CDR2 is SNEGSKA (reference sequence). Trimming stripped 6 bases from V and 4 bases from J, with 12 bases between.

This clonotype was found many times. This rearrangement joins TRBV10-3 to TRBJ1-6; possibly TRBD1 for D (5 bases). V was shortened by 10 bases and J by 7 bases, with 14 bases between the two germline ends. This CDR3 comprises 13 residues. The germline CDR1 and CDR2 sequences are ENHRY and SYGVKD. The CDR3: CANTGTPNSPLHF. CDR3 DNA sequence: TGTGCCAACACCGGGACGCCCAATTCACCCCTCCACTTT.

Points on this clonotype: One junction end disagrees with the germline gene, perhaps due to a read error. V and J are TRBV27 and TRBJ1-2, with 11 bases fitting TRBD1. This CDR3 has 16 residues. Germline V lookup: CDR1 MNHEY, CDR2 SMNVEV (reference sequence). The DNA of the CDR3 is TGCGACAGCGGAAGGACAGGGGGCGGGTTTGAATATGGCTACACCTTC. Translation: CDSGRTGGGFEYGYTF.

The table lists this clonotype with many counts. The V and J genes are TRBV12-3 or TRBV12-4 and TRBJ2-2, with D perhaps TRBD2 (6 bases). The CDR3 contains 13 residues. V was pared by 3 bases and J by 6 bases, with 8 bases between. The CDR3 sequence is CASSFGGPGELFF. The CDR3 nucleotides read TGTGCCAGCAGTTTCGGGGGACCCGGGGAGCTGTTTTTT.

This clonotype has more than one count but fewer than ten. This chain links TRBV10-1 with TRBJ2-1; 14 bases fit TRBD2. V lost 2 bases and J lost 9; bases outside the gene matches: 12. There are 18 residues in the CDR3. CDR1 and CDR2 from the germline V gene are WNHNN and SYGVQD (reference sequence). The CDR3 protein is CASSEPKPGTSGGSEQFF. In DNA form, the CDR3 reads TGCGCCAGCAGTGAGCCGAAGCCAGGGACTAGCGGGGGAAGTGAGCAGTTCTTC.

In this sample, this clonotype turned up many times. The chain has TRBV6-5 and TRBJ2-5; D uncertain. V shed 6 bases and J shed 2 bases, with 4 bases lying between them. CDR1 is MNHEY and CDR2 is SVGAGI in the germline V gene. The CDR3 loop spans 11 amino acids. The CDR3 DNA sequence: TGTGCCAGCAGAAAACAAGAGACCCAGTACTTC. It translates to CASRKQETQYF.

This clonotype came up many times. The genes are TRBV20-1 and TRBJ2-1; D is perhaps TRBD2 (7 bases). Trimming shortened V by 5 bases and J by 7 bases, and 15 bases separated the two germline ends. The CDR3 sequence is 13 residues long. The germline V gene has CDR1 DFQATT and CDR2 SNEGSKA (reference sequence). CDR3 residues: CSAGPRGPNEQFF. In DNA form, the CDR3 reads TGCAGTGCTGGGCCGCGGGGGCCAAATGAGCAGTTCTTC.

The chain uses TRBV7-2 and TRBJ2-7, with a tentative D call TRBD1 (6 bases). This CDR3 spans 15 amino acids. The V and J ends lost 3 bases and 1 base respectively, with 13 bases between them. The germline V gene has CDR1 SGHTA and CDR2 FQGNSA. DNA for the CDR3: TGTGCCAGCAGCTTGGAATTAACAGGGTCCTACGAGCAGTACTTC. This codes for CASSLELTGSYEQYF.

This clonotype is deemed medium-sized. The J gene is TRBJ2-3, the V gene TRBV5-1; 7 bases align to TRBD1. V gave up 6 bases and J gave up 3 bases; unmatched junction bases: 7. The CDR3 length is 14 residues. Germline CDR1 SGHRS, CDR2 YFSETQ. CDR3 bases: TGCGCCAGCACCGACAGGGTGGGAACAGATACGCAGTATTTT. Translated, it gives CASTDRVGTDTQYF.

Regarding this clonotype: A much more abundant neighbour one base away suggests this may be a read error. V usage is TRBV11-2 and J usage is TRBJ1-5; tentatively, D is TRBD1 (5 bases). CDR1 and CDR2 from the germline V gene are SGHAT and FQNNGV. The CDR3 is made up of 14 amino acids. The CDR3 loop is CANSWGRPNQPQHF. CDR3 coding DNA: TGTGCCAACAGCTGGGGGAGACCAAATCAGCCCCAGCATTTT.

This clonotype was seen repeatedly, ten times or more. The V gene is TRBV12-3 or TRBV12-4, the J gene TRBJ2-1, with TRBD2 matching over 9 bases. V shed 3 bases and J 4 bases; nucleotides not matched to a gene: 1. This CDR3 comprises 14 residues. This chain's CDR3 is CASSFSGGYNEQFF. As DNA, the CDR3 is TGTGCCAGCAGTTTTAGCGGGGGATACAATGAGCAGTTCTTC.

This clonotype was seen at least ten times. The chain is built from TRBV4-3 and TRBJ2-2; 8 bases map to TRBD1. The J segment lost 6 bases and the V segment lost 4 bases, leaving 4 bases of the junction unmatched. The CDR3 runs 14 residues. Germline V gene sequence: CDR1 LGHNA, CDR2 YSLEER. In DNA form, the CDR3 reads TGCGCCAGCAGCCGTTCGACAGGGGCCGGGGAGCTGTTTTTT. Its protein product is CASSRSTGAGELFF.

This clonotype was recorded many times. The chain links TRBV3-1 to TRBJ2-3; 12 nucleotides agree with TRBD2. Germline loops: CDR1 LGHDT, CDR2 YNNKEL (reference sequence). The CDR3 runs 16 residues. The V and J ends lost 4 bases and 4 bases, in that order; junction bases with no gene match: 6. The CDR3 bases are TGTGCCAGCAGCCTGTGGACTAGCGGGGAGTCAGATACGCAGTATTTT. This gives the protein CASSLWTSGESDTQYF.

The chain has TRBV5-1 and TRBJ2-3, with D perhaps given as TRBD1 or TRBD2 (5 bases each). Germline V CDR1 and CDR2: SGHRS, YFSETQ. The CDR3 runs 15 residues. The germline V and J ends were trimmed by 3 bases and 3 bases, with 14 bases remaining between them. CDR3 in DNA: TGCGCCAGCAGCTCTCAGGGAGAAAGGACAGATACGCAGTATTTT. It specifies CASSSQGERTDTQYF.